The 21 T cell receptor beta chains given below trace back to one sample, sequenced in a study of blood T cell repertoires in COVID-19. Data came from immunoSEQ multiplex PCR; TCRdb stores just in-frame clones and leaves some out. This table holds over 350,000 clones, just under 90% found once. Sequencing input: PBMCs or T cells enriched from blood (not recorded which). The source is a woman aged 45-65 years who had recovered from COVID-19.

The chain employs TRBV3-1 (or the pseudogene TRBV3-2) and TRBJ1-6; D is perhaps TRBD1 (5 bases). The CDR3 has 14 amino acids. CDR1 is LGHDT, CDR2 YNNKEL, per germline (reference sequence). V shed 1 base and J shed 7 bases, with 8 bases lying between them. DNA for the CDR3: TGTGCCAGCAGCCAAGGGACACGGAATTCACCCCTCCACTTT. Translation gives CASSQGTRNSPLHF.

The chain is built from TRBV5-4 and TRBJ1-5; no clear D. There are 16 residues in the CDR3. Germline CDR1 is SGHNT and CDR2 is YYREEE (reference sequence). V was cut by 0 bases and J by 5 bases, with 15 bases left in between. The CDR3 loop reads CASSLDGFNRDQPQHF. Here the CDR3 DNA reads TGTGCCAGCAGCTTGGACGGATTTAATCGGGATCAGCCCCAGCATTTT.

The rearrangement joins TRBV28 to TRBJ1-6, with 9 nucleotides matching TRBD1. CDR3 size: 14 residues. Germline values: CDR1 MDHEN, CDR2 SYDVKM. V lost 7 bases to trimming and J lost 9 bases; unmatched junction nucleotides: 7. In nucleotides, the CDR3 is TGTGCCAGCACCTGGGGACAGGGAATTTCACCCCTCCACTTT. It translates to CASTWGQGISPLHF.

As DNA, the CDR3 is TGTGCCAGCATGAACCGACAGGGGGCCGGTGGCTACACCTTC. This codes for CASMNRQGAGGYTF. This chain joins TRBV28 and TRBJ1-2; TRBD1 matches 10 bases. CDR1 and CDR2 from the germline V gene are MDHEN and SYDVKM. The junction had 9 bases not matched to a gene; V was cut back by 7 bases and J by 7 bases. The CDR3 is 14 residues long.

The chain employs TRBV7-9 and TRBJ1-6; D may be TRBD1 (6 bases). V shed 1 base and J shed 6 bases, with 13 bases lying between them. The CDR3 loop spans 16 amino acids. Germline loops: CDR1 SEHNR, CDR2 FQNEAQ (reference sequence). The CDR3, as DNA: TGTGCCAGCAGCTTAGGGGGGCTGGAGTTTAATTCACCCCTCCACTTT. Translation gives CASSLGGLEFNSPLHF.

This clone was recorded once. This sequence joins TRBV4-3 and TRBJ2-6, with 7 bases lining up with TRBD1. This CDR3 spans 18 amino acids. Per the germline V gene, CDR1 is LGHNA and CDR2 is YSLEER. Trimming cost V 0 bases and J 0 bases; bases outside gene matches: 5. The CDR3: CASSQDFHRGSGANVLTF. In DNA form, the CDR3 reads TGCGCCAGCAGCCAAGACTTTCACAGGGGCTCTGGGGCCAACGTCCTGACTTTC.

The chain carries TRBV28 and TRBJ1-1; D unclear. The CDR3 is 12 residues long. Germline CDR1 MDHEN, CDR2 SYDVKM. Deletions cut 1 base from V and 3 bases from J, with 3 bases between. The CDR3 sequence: CASSLLDTEAFF. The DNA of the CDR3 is TGTGCCAGCAGTTTATTAGACACTGAAGCTTTCTTT.

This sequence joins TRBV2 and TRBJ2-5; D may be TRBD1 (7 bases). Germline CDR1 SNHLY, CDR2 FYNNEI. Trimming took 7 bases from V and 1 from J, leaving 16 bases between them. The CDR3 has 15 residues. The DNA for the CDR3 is TGTGCCAGCATCGAGGGTCAGGGGGGCCAAGAGACCCAGTACTTC. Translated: CASIEGQGGQETQYF.

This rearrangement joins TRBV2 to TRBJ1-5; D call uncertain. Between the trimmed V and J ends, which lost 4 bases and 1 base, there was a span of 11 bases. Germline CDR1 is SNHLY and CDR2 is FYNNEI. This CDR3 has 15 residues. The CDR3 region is CASSGGRSSNQPQHF. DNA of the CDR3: TGTGCCAGCAGTGGAGGGCGGTCAAGCAATCAGCCCCAGCATTTT.

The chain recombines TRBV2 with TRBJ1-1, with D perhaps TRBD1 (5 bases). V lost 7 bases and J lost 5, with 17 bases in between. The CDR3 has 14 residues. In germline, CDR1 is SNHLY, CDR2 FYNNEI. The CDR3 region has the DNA TGTGCCAGCATCGACGGGGGGATTTCGACTGAAGCTTTCTTT. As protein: CASIDGGISTEAFF.

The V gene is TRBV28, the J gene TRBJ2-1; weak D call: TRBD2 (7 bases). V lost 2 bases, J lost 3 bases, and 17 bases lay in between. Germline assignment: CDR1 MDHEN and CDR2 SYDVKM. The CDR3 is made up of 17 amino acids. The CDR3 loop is CASSLLGGPSLYNEQFF. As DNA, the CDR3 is TGTGCCAGCAGTTTACTCGGGGGGCCCTCCCTCTACAATGAGCAGTTCTTC.

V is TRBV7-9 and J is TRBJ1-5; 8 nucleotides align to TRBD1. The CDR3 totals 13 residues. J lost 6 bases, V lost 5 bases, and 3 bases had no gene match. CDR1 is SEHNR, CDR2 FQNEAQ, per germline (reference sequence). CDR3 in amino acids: CASSSQGAQPQHF. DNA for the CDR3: TGTGCCAGCAGCAGCCAGGGGGCTCAGCCCCAGCATTTT.

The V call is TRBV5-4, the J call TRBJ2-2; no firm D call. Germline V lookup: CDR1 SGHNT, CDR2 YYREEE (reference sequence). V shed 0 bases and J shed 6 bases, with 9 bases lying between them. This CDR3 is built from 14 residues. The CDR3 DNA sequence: TGTGCCAGCAGCTTGGCGGGTTTGCCCGGGGAGCTGTTTTTT. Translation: CASSLAGLPGELFF. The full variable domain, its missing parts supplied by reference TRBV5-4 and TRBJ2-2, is ETGVTQSPTHLIKTRGQQVTLRCSSQSGHNTVSWYQQALGQGPQFIFQYYREEENGRGNFPPRFSGLQFPNYSSELNVNALELDDSALYLCASSLAGLPGELFFGEGSRLTVL.

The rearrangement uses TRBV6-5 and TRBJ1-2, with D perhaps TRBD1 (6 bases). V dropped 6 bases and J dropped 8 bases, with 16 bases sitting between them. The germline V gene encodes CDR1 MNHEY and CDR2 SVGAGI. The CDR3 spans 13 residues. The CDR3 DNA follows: TGTGCCAGCAGGGGATTCAGGGGTGACGGCTACACCTTC. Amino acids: CASRGFRGDGYTF.

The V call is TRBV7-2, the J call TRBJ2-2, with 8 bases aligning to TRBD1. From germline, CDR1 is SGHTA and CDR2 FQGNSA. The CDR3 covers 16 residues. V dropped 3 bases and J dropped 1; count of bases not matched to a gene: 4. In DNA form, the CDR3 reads TGTGCCAGCAGCTTTCGGACAGGGAGGAACACCGGGGAGCTGTTTTTT. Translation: CASSFRTGRNTGELFF. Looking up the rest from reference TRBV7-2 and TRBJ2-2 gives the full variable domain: GAGVSQSPSNKVTEKGKDVELRCDPISGHTALYWYRQSLGQGLEFLIYFQGNSAPDKSGLPSDRFSAERTGGSVSTLTIQRTQQEDSAVYLCASSFRTGRNTGELFFGEGSRLTVL.

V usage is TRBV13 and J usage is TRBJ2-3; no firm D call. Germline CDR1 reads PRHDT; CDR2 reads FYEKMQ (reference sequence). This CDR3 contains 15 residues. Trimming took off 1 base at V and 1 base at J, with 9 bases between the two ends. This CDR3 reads CASSLALVGTDTQYF. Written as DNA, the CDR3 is TGTGCCAGCAGCTTAGCCCTAGTAGGCACAGATACGCAGTATTTT.

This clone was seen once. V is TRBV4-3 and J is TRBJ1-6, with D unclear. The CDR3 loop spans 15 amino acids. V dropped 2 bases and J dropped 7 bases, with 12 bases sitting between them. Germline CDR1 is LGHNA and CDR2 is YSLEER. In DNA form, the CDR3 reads TGCGCCAGCAGCCAAACCCGGGGTTTAAATTCACCCCTCCACTTT. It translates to CASSQTRGLNSPLHF.

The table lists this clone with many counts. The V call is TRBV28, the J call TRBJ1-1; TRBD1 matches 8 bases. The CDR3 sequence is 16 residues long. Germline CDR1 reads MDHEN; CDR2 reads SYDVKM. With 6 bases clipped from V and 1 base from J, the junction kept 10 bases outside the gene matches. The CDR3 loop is CASSPSLQGENTEAFF. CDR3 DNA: TGTGCCAGCAGCCCCTCCCTACAGGGGGAGAACACTGAAGCTTTCTTT.

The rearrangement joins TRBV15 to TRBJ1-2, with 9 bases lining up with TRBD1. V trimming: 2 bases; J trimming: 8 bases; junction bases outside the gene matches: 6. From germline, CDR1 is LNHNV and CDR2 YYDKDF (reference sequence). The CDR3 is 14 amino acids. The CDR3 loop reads CATSRSDRGEGYTF. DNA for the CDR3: TGTGCCACCAGCAGAAGTGACAGGGGGGAAGGCTACACCTTC.

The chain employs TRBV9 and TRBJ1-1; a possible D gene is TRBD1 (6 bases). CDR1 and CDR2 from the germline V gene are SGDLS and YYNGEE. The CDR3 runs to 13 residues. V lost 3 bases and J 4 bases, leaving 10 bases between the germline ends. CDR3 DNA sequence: TGTGCCAGCAGCGGTCAGGGGATCACTGAAGCTTTCTTT. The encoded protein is CASSGQGITEAFF. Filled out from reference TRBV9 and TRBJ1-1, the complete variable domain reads DSGVTQTPKHLITATGQRVTLRCSPRSGDLSVYWYQQSLDQGLQFLIQYYNGEERAKGNILERFSAQQFPDLHSELNLSSLELGDSALYFCASSGQGITEAFFGQGTRLTVV.

Here the CDR3 DNA reads TGTGCCAGCAGCTTAGCGGGGGGGCCCCACGAGCAGTACTTC. Protein: CASSLAGGPHEQYF. The rearrangement uses TRBV5-6 and TRBJ2-7, with 10 bases that match TRBD2. CDR3 length: 14 amino acids. V dropped 2 bases and J dropped 5; count of bases not matched to a gene: 4. Germline values: CDR1 SGHDT, CDR2 YYEEEE.